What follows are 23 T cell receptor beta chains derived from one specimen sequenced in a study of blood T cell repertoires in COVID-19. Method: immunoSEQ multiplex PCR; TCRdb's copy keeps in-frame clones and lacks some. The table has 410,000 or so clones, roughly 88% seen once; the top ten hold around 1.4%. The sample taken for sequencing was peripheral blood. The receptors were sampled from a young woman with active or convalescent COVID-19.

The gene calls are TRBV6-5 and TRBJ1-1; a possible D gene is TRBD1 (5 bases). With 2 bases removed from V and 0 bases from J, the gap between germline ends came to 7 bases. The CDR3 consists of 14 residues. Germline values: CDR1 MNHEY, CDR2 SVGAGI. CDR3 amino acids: CASSYDSMNTEAFF. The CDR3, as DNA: TGTGCCAGCAGTTACGACAGCATGAACACTGAAGCTTTCTTT.

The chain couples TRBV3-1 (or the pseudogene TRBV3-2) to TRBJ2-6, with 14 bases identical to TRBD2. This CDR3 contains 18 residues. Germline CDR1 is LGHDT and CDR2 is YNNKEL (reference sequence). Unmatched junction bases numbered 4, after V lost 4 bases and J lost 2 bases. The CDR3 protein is CASSPRLAGGTGANVLTF. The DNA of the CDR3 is TGTGCCAGCAGCCCCCGACTAGCGGGAGGGACTGGGGCCAACGTCCTGACTTTC.

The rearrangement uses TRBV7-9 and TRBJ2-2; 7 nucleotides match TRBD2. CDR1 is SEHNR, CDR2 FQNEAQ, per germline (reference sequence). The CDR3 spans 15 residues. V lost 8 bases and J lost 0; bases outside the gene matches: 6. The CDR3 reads CASRLLATNTGELFF. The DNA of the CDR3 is TGTGCCAGCCGCCTACTAGCGACGAACACCGGGGAGCTGTTTTTT.

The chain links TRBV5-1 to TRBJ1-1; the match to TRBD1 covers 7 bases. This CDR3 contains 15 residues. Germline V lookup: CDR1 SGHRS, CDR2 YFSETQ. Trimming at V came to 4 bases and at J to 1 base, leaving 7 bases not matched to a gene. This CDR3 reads CASSNTGTENTEAFF. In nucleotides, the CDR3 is TGCGCCAGCAGCAACACCGGGACAGAGAACACTGAAGCTTTCTTT.

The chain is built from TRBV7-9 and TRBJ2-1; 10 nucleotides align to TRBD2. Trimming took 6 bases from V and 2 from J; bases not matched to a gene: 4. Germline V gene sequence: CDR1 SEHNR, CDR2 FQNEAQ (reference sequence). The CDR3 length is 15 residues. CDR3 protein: CASSTSGRAYNEQFF. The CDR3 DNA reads TGTGCCAGCAGTACAAGCGGGAGGGCCTACAATGAGCAGTTCTTC.

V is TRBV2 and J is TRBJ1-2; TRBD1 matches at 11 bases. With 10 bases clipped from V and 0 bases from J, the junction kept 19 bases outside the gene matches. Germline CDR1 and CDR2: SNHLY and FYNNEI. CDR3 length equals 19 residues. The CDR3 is CATLRVSPGQGVPNYGYTF. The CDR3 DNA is TGTGCCACCCTGAGAGTGTCGCCGGGACAGGGGGTTCCTAACTATGGCTACACCTTC.

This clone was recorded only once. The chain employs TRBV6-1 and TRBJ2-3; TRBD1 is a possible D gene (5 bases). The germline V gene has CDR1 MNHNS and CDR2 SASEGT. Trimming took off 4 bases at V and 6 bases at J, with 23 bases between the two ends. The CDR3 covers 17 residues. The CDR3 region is CASSAAPGSKGSDTQYF. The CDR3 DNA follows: TGTGCCAGCAGTGCTGCCCCCGGATCTAAGGGGTCGGATACGCAGTATTTT.

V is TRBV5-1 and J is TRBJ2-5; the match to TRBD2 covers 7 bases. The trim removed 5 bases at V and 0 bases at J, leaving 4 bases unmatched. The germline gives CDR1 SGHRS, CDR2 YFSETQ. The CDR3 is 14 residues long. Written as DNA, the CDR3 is TGCGCCAGCAGTCGGAGCGGGAACCAAGAGACCCAGTACTTC. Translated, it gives CASSRSGNQETQYF.

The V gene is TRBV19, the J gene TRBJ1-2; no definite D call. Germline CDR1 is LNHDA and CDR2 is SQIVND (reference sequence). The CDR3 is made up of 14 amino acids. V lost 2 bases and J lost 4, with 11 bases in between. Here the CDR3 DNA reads TGTGCCAGTAGTATACAGGAGGTAGGCTATGGCTACACCTTC. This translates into CASSIQEVGYGYTF.

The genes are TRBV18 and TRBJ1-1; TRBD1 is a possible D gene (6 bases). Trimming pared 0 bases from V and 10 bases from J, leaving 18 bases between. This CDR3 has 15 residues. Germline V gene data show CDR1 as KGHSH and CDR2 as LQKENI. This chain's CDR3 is CASSPPDRFRAAAFF. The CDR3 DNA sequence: TGTGCCAGCTCACCACCCGACAGGTTTCGGGCGGCAGCTTTCTTT. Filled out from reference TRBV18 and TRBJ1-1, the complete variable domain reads NAGVMQNPRHLVRRRGQEARLRCSPMKGHSHVYWYRQLPEEGLKFMVYLQKENIIDESGMPKERFSAEFPKEGPSILRIQQVVRGDSAAYFCASSPPDRFRAAAFFGQGTRLTVV.

The CDR3 DNA follows: TGCGCCAGCAGCCACGGGGATGGACGGAAGGTGCGGGGGAATGAAAAACTGTTTTTT. Amino acids: CASSHGDGRKVRGNEKLFF. The V and J genes are TRBV4-1 and TRBJ1-4; tentatively, D is TRBD1 (5 bases). The CDR3 has 19 amino acids. V lost 3 bases, J lost 5 bases, and 25 bases lay in between. CDR1 and CDR2 from the germline V gene are MGHRA and YSYEKL.

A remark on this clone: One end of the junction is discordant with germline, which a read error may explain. CDR3: CRASGGYEQYF. The DNA of the CDR3 is TGCAGGGCTAGCGGTGGCTACGAGCAGTACTTC. This chain connects TRBV20-1 to TRBJ2-7; 7 positions match TRBD2. The CDR3 has 11 residues. CDR1 is DFQATT and CDR2 is SNEGSKA in the germline V gene (reference sequence).

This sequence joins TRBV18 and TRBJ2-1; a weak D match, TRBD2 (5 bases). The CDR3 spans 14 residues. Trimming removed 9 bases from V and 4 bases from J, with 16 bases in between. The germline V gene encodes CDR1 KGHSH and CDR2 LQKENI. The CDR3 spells CASGLAANYNEQFF. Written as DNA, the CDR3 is TGTGCCAGTGGACTGGCGGCGAATTACAATGAGCAGTTCTTC.

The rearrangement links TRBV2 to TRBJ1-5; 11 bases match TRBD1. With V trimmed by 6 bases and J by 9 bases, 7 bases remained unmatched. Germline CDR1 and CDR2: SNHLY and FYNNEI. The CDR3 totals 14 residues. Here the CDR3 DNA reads TGTGCCAGCAGCAGTCGGGACAGGGGGTTGCCCCAGCATTTT. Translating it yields CASSSRDRGLPQHF.

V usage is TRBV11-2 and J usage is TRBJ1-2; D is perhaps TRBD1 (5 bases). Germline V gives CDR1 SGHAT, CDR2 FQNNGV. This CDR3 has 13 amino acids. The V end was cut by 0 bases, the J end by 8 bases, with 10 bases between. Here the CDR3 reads CASSLDKGWGYTF. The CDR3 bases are TGTGCCAGCAGCTTAGACAAGGGGTGGGGCTACACCTTC.

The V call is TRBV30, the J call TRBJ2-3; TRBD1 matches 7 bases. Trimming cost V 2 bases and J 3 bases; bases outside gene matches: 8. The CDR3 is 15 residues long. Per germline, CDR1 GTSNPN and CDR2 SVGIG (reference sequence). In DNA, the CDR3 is TGTGCCTGGAGTAGTATAGGGGGCCTTACAGATACGCAGTATTTT. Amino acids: CAWSSIGGLTDTQYF.

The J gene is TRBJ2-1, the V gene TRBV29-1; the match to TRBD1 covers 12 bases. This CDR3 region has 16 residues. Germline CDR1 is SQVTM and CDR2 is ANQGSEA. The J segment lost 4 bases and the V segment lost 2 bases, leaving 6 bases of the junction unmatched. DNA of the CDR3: TGCAGCGTTGAACCCCGGGACAGGGGGCCGTACAATGAGCAGTTCTTC. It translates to CSVEPRDRGPYNEQFF.

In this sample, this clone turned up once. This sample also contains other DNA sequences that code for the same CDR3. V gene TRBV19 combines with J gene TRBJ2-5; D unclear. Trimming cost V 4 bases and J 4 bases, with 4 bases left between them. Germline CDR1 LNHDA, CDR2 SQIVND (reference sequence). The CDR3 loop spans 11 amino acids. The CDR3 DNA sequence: TGTGCCAGTAGTAGAGGAGAGACCCAGTACTTC. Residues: CASSRGETQYF.

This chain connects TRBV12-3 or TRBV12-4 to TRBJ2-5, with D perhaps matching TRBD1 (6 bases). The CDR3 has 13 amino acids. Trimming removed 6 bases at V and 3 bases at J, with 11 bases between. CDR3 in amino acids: CASSYRQEETQYF. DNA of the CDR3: TGTGCCAGCAGCTATAGACAGGAAGAGACCCAGTACTTC.

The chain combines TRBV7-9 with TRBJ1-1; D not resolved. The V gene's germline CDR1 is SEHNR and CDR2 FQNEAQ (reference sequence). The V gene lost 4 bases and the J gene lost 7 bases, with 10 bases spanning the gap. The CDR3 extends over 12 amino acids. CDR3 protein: CASSSTPFEAFF. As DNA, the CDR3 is TGTGCCAGCAGCTCTACGCCTTTTGAAGCTTTCTTT.

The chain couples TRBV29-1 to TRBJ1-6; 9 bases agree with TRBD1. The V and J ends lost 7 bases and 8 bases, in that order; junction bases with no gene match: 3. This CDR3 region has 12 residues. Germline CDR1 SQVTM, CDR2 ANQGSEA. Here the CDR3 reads CSARQGDSPLHF. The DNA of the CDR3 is TGCAGCGCCAGACAGGGGGATTCACCCCTCCACTTT. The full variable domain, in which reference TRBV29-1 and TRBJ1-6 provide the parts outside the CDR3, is SAVISQKPSRDICQRGTSLTIQCQVDSQVTMMFWYRQQPGQSLTLIATANQGSEATYESGFVIDKFPISRPNLTFSTLTVSNMSPEDSSIYLCSARQGDSPLHFGNGTRLTVT.

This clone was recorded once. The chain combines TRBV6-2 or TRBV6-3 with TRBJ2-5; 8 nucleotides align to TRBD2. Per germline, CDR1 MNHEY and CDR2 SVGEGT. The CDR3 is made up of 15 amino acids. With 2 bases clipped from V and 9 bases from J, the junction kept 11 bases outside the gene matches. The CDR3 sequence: CASSYGGGQGRAQYF. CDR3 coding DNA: TGTGCCAGCAGTTACGGCGGGGGGCAAGGGCGGGCCCAGTACTTC.

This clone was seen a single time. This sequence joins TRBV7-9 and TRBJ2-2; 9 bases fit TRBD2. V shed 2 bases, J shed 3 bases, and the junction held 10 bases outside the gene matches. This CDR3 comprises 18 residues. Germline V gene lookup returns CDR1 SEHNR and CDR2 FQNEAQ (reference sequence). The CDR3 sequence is CASSLTPPRGGYTGELFF. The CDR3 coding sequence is TGTGCCAGCAGCTTAACCCCGCCGCGGGGGGGCTACACCGGGGAGCTGTTTTTT.